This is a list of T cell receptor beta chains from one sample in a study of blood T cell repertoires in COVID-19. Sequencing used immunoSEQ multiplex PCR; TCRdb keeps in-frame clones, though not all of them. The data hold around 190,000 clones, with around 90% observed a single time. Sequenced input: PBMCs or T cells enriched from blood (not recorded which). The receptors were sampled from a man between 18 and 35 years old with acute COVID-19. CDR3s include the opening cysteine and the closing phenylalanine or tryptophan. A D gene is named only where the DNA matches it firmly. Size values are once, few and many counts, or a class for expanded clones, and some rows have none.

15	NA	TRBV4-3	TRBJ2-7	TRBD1	TGCGCCAGCAGCCAAGAAGGGGCAGGGGGCTCCGAGCAGTACTTC	CASSQEGAGGSEQYF
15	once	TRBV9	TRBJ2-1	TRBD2	TGTGCCAGCAGCGTAGTGGCGGGAGTGAGCAATGAGCAGTTCTTC	CASSVVAGVSNEQFF
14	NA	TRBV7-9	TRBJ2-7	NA	TGTGCCAGCAGCATCGAGGGAGCAGCCAACGAGCAGTACTTC	CASSIEGAANEQYF
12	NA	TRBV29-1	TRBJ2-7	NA	TGCAGCGTTGCGGTCAGGTCCTACGAGCAGTACTTC	CSVAVRSYEQYF
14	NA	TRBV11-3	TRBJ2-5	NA	TGTGCCAGCAGCCGGACTACGAGACAAGAGACCCAGTACTTC	CASSRTTRQETQYF
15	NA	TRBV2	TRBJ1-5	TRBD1	TGTGCCAGCAGCCCCGGGACAGGGAGCCATCAGCCCCAGCATTTT	CASSPGTGSHQPQHF
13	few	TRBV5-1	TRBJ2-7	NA	TGCGCCAGCAGCTTGTCAGGAAACTACGAGCAGTACTTC	CASSLSGNYEQYF
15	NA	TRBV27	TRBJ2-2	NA	TGTGCCAGCAGATTTGGGGGCGTAATAACCGGGGAGCTGTTTTTT	CASRFGGVITGELFF
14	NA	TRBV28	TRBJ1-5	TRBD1	TGTGCCAGCACCCCCGGGACAGGGGATCAGCCCCAGCATTTT	CASTPGTGDQPQHF
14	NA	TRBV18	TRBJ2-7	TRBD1	TGTGCCAGCTCCCGACAGGGAAATCGGGACGAGCAGTACTTC	CASSRQGNRDEQYF
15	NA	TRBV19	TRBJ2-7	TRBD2	TGTGCCAGTAGTATGTTTGCGGGAGGGACCTACGAGCAGTACTTC	CASSMFAGGTYEQYF
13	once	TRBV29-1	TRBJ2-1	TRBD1	TGCAGCTCTGGGACAGGCTACTACAATGAGCAGTTCTTC	CSSGTGYYNEQFF
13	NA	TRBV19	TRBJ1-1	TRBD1	TGTGCCAGTAGTATCGACAGGGTTGCTGAAGCTTTCTTT	CASSIDRVAEAFF
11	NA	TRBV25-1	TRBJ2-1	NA	TGTGCCAGTGGGCGGGTCGATGAGCAGTTCTTC	CASGRVDEQFF
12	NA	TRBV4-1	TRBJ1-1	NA	TGCGCCAGCAGCCAGAATGGAGATGAAGCTTTCTTT	CASSQNGDEAFF
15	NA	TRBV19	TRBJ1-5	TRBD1	TGTGCCAGTAGTACGACTACAGGGGGCAATCAGCCCCAGCATTTT	CASSTTTGGNQPQHF
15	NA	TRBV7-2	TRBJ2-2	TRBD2	TGTGCCAGCAGCTTTAGCGGGGGAGGCACCGGGGAGCTGTTTTTT	CASSFSGGGTGELFF
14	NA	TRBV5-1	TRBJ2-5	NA	TGCGCCAGCAGCCCAGGGTTCGGGCAAGAGACCCAGTACTTC	CASSPGFGQETQYF
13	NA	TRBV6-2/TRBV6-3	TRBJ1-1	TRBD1	TGTGCCAGCAGTTACGACAGGGGTACTGAAGCTTTCTTT	CASSYDRGTEAFF
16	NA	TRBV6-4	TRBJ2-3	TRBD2	TGTGCCAGCATTCCCCTAGCGGGAGCTTGTACAGATACGCAGTATTTT	CASIPLAGACTDTQYF
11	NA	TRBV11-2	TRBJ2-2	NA	TGTGCCAGCAGCTTAGAGACAGGGCTGTTTTTT	CASSLETGLFF
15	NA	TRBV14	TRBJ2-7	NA	TGTGCCAGCAGCCAAGGCAGGGGCCGTTACGACGAGCAGTACTTC	CASSQGRGRYDEQYF
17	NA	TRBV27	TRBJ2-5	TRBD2	TGTGCCAGCAGGGAAAGGTCTGGCGGGAGTGTAGGAGAGACCCAGTACTTC	CASRERSGGSVGETQYF
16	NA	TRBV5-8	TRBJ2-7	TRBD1	TGTGCCAGCAGCCGAGGGGGACAGGGAGGAATGTACGAGCAGTACTTC	CASSRGGQGGMYEQYF
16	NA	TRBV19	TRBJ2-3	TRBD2	TGTGCCAGTAGCCTACCCGGGAGGGTTGGAACAGATACGCAGTATTTT	CASSLPGRVGTDTQYF